The entry below describes one T cell receptor (beta chain). Its matching antigen is unknown. The sample contains more than one DNA sequence encoding this CDR3. TCRdb's table, derived via immunoSEQ multiplex PCR, lists solely in-frame clones and lacks some. The table shows tens of thousands of clones, with 80% occurring only once. The sample belongs to a study of T cell responses to AZD1222 COVID-19 vaccine. V dropped 4 bases and J dropped 7; count of bases not matched to a gene: 1. CDR1 and CDR2 (germline): SGHRS, YFSETQ. This CDR3 is built from 11 residues. Whole-study results and caveats: Recipients of AZD1222 seropositive at baseline numbered only 5 or 6.

This TCR derives from an adult in good health. The chain is built from TRBV5-1 and TRBJ1-1, with TRBD1 matching 7 bases. The sample in question was peripheral blood, obtained on day 0 of AZD1222 vaccination. The CDR3 sequence: CASSRDSEAFF. CDR3 DNA sequence: TGCGCCAGCAGCCGGGACAGTGAAGCTTTCTTT.